A selection of T cell receptor beta chains follows, all from one sample in a study of T-cell memory formation after mild COVID-19. TCRdb re-called the 5' RACE reads with MiXCR, one entry per CDR3 protein. The sample has roughly 260,000 distinct CDR3 sequences; about a sixth are singletons. The material sequenced was PBMCs or a T cell subset sorted from them (not recorded which). The receptors here all came from a man aged 18 to 29 who had mild COVID-19 (a few samples of this study predate the infection). Cell type and time point are not known. Both conserved end residues are trimmed from each CDR3.

TRBV7-9 15 ASSLRASGGLTDTQY
TRBV14 12 ASSQVGFQETQY
TRBV5-1 11 ASSLIPTDTQY
TRBV4-1 16 ASSQEGRKGSGGWTQY
TRBV25-1 12 ASTGERTTDTQY
TRBV5-1 13 ASSGLAGWQETQY
TRBV28 14 ASSSYSRGRTDTQY
TRBV2 10 ASSDDLQPQH
TRBV12-3/TRBV12-4 12 ASRRGGGSYEQY
TRBV7-9 14 ASSKATGLKMGGYT
TRBV4-2 15 ASSQDRASMRTDTQY
TRBV4-3 13 ASSRTPAGGIEAF
TRBV11-2 11 ASSLAGRATAF
TRBV5-1 12 ASSYWTSTDTQY
TRBV20-1 10 SAAINTGELF
TRBV4-2 13 ASSQVTDIHQPQH